This T cell receptor beta chain was sequenced for a study of control samples from healthy donors and cancer patients. The CDR3 has 16 amino acids. Germline V gene data show CDR1 as LGHNA and CDR2 as YNFKEQ. With V trimmed by 3 bases and J by 2 bases, 7 bases remained unmatched. TCRdb's copy holds only in-frame clones and misses some; the assay was immunoSEQ multiplex PCR. The sample shows more than 95,000 clones, around 82% of them seen only once. The V call is TRBV4-2, the J call TRBJ2-3; 8 bases are shared with TRBD1. The source is a woman aged 45-59 years in good health. The source material was blood. DNA of the CDR3: TGTGCCAGCAGCCAGTCCCACAGGGGGAACACAGATACGCAGTATTTT. It codes for CASSQSHRGNTDTQYF.